Presented here are 9 T cell receptor beta chains from one specimen sequenced in a study of identical twins. From the 5' RACE reads, TCRdb called clonotypes with MiXCR, one entry per CDR3 protein. Here the sample spans about 290,000 distinct CDR3 sequences, nearly 9.5% being singletons. This sample also appeared in a second study, on yellow fever vaccine responses in identical twins.

Material: CD8+ T cells sorted from blood. The receptor set was obtained from a young woman in good health.

This clonotype was observed many times. The rearrangement joins TRBV18 to TRBJ2-3; D uncertain. This CDR3 is built from 15 residues. V was clipped by 4 bases and J by 2 bases, with 13 bases between them. In germline, CDR1 is KGHSH, CDR2 LQKENI. The CDR3 loop is CASSHRADDTDTQYF. In nucleotides, the CDR3 is TGTGCCAGCTCACACCGGGCCGACGACACAGATACGCAGTATTTT.

The chain carries TRBV4-1 and TRBJ2-7; 11 nucleotides match TRBD2. CDR3 length: 22 residues. Germline values: CDR1 MGHRA, CDR2 YSYEKL. J was trimmed by 2 bases and V by 0 bases; bases with no gene match: 21. The CDR3 protein is CASSQDYRGTSGRIIVPYEQYF. CDR3 DNA sequence: TGCGCCAGCAGCCAAGATTACAGGGGCACTAGCGGGAGAATAATAGTACCCTACGAGCAGTACTTC.

This sequence joins TRBV7-9 and TRBJ2-7; 10 bases are shared with TRBD2. Germline V gene lookup returns CDR1 SEHNR and CDR2 FQNEAQ (reference sequence). This CDR3 contains 15 residues. V lost 4 bases to trimming and J lost 4 bases; unmatched junction nucleotides: 7. CDR3 region: CASSSSSGGTYEQYF. The DNA for the CDR3 is TGTGCCAGCAGCTCATCTAGCGGGGGAACTTACGAGCAGTACTTC.

This clonotype has ten or more counts. The rearrangement links TRBV11-2 to TRBJ2-5, with 10 nucleotides matching TRBD2. This CDR3 has 16 amino acids. V dropped 4 bases and J dropped 3; count of bases not matched to a gene: 8. Per the germline V gene, CDR1 is SGHAT and CDR2 is FQNNGV. DNA of the CDR3: TGTGCCAGCAGCTCGGGACTAGCGCCCACAGAAGAGACCCAGTACTTC. Translated: CASSSGLAPTEETQYF.

The V and J genes are TRBV30 and TRBJ2-1; 8 positions agree with TRBD1. Losses at the gene ends were 1 base for V and 7 bases for J; bases not matched to a gene: 6. The CDR3 has 14 residues. Germline V gene data show CDR1 as GTSNPN and CDR2 as SVGIG (reference sequence). CDR3 sequence: CAWSGGQGLNEQFF. The CDR3, as DNA: TGTGCCTGGAGTGGAGGACAGGGCTTAAATGAGCAGTTCTTC.

The table lists this clonotype with a few counts. The chain recombines TRBV6-2 or TRBV6-3 with TRBJ2-4, with a weak D call TRBD1 (6 bases). Between the trimmed V and J ends, which lost 5 bases and 2 bases, there was a span of 13 bases. The CDR3 runs 15 residues. CDR1 is MNHEY and CDR2 is SVGEGT in the germline V gene. The CDR3 is CASSQHRAPKNIQYF. The CDR3 DNA is TGTGCCAGCAGTCAACACAGGGCCCCCAAAAACATTCAGTACTTC.

This clonotype was seen at least ten times. This sequence joins TRBV29-1 and TRBJ2-1, with TRBD1 matching over 9 bases. The CDR3 sequence is 16 residues long. Per the germline V gene, CDR1 is SQVTM and CDR2 is ANQGSEA. After removal of 1 base from V and 3 bases from J, the junction contained 7 bases not matched to a gene. The CDR3 loop is CSVEGNRDRDYNEQFF. CDR3 bases: TGCAGCGTTGAAGGGAACCGGGACAGGGACTACAATGAGCAGTTCTTC.

This clonotype occurred a few times. The chain has TRBV4-1 and TRBJ2-7; either TRBD1 or TRBD2 may supply D (5 bases each). The V gene lost 3 bases and the J gene lost 3 bases, with 12 bases spanning the gap. This CDR3 has 14 residues. CDR1 is MGHRA and CDR2 is YSYEKL in the germline V gene. DNA of the CDR3: TGCGCCAGCAGCCAGGGACCGATTATCTACGAGCAGTACTTC. Encoded protein: CASSQGPIIYEQYF.

This clonotype was detected ten times or more. V and J are TRBV4-3 and TRBJ2-1, with TRBD2 as a possible D gene (7 bases). Germline CDR1 reads LGHNA; CDR2 reads YSLEER. V was shortened by 3 bases and J by 8 bases, with 14 bases between the two germline ends. There are 14 residues in the CDR3. The CDR3 coding sequence is TGCGCCAGCAGCCAGGGAGGGGGAGGGTATGAGCAGTTCTTC. Protein sequence: CASSQGGGGYEQFF.